Listed below are T cell receptor beta chains from one sample, sequenced in a study of CXCR3-negative and CXCR3-positive naive CD8 T cells. Reprocessing the 5' RACE reads, TCRdb reports a single entry for every CDR3 protein and omits DNA. The listing contains about 57,000 distinct CDR3 sequences. Input material: memory CD8+ T cells from blood. The receptors stem from a human donor in good health. Some clones in this sample may be carry-over from other donors' samples. Each CDR3 is given with its conserved first and last residue. Fields, in order: J gene, V gene, CDR3 protein.

j_call: TRBJ1-1
v_call: TRBV12-3/TRBV12-4
cdr3_aa: CASSVHRNVMTEAFF

j_call: TRBJ2-7
v_call: TRBV28
cdr3_aa: CASSSRLETYEQYF

j_call: TRBJ2-7
v_call: TRBV29-1
cdr3_aa: CSVGRSSYEQYF

j_call: TRBJ2-7
v_call: TRBV12-3/TRBV12-4
cdr3_aa: CASSDGRVYEQYF

j_call: TRBJ1-2
v_call: TRBV29-1
cdr3_aa: CSVEDGQGRGGYTF

j_call: TRBJ2-2
v_call: TRBV5-1
cdr3_aa: CASSLGLAGAATGELFF

j_call: TRBJ1-6
v_call: TRBV20-1
cdr3_aa: CSASAGEASPLHF

j_call: TRBJ2-7
v_call: TRBV21-1
cdr3_aa: CASPKLGLAGGPVSSNEQYF

j_call: TRBJ2-1
v_call: TRBV5-1
cdr3_aa: CASSGGLAGDEQFF

j_call: TRBJ2-1
v_call: TRBV15
cdr3_aa: CATSNGASSYNEQFF

j_call: TRBJ1-5
v_call: TRBV15
cdr3_aa: CATSRDGGHDQPQHF

j_call: TRBJ2-3
v_call: TRBV29-1
cdr3_aa: CSAQGGLRAETQYF

j_call: TRBJ1-5
v_call: TRBV25-1
cdr3_aa: CASSEYGDGVFNQPQHF

j_call: TRBJ1-5
v_call: TRBV7-9
cdr3_aa: CASSLDQQPQHF

j_call: TRBJ1-1
v_call: TRBV28
cdr3_aa: CASSFTGGGVLAFF

j_call: TRBJ2-2
v_call: TRBV20-1
cdr3_aa: CSYRAYAGELFF

j_call: TRBJ1-4
v_call: TRBV12-3/TRBV12-4
cdr3_aa: CASSATGGPNEKLFF

j_call: TRBJ2-7
v_call: TRBV18
cdr3_aa: CASSPETGDYEQYF

j_call: TRBJ2-3
v_call: TRBV7-8
cdr3_aa: CASSLVGTLITDTQYF

j_call: TRBJ1-6
v_call: TRBV20-1
cdr3_aa: CSARGIKDGDNSPLHF

j_call: TRBJ1-1
v_call: TRBV20-1
cdr3_aa: CSAPGGTANTEAFF

j_call: TRBJ2-7
v_call: TRBV5-1
cdr3_aa: CASTSGTDTYEQYF

j_call: TRBJ2-7
v_call: TRBV7-2
cdr3_aa: CASSLRPIAGGRYEQYF

j_call: TRBJ2-7
v_call: TRBV29-1
cdr3_aa: CSVAGGSLSYEQYF

j_call: TRBJ2-1
v_call: TRBV29-1
cdr3_aa: CSVELGTEPRAYNEQFF

j_call: TRBJ1-6
v_call: TRBV10-3
cdr3_aa: CAISESGQGGNSPLHF

j_call: TRBJ1-2
v_call: TRBV28
cdr3_aa: CASSLGTGRGYTF

j_call: TRBJ1-1
v_call: TRBV15
cdr3_aa: CATSISPESVAYTEAFF

j_call: TRBJ2-7
v_call: TRBV5-1
cdr3_aa: CASSGAAKEQYF

j_call: TRBJ2-7
v_call: TRBV28
cdr3_aa: CASSTGRSSYKQYF

j_call: TRBJ2-5
v_call: TRBV7-9
cdr3_aa: CASSFGPGSQETQYF

j_call: TRBJ2-7
v_call: TRBV29-1
cdr3_aa: CSGRTGVEQYF

j_call: TRBJ2-7
v_call: TRBV4-3
cdr3_aa: CASSLPPGQRHPYEQYF

j_call: TRBJ2-7
v_call: TRBV29-1
cdr3_aa: CSVESTSYEQYF

j_call: TRBJ2-5
v_call: TRBV20-1
cdr3_aa: CSARDYDQETQYF

j_call: TRBJ1-1
v_call: TRBV29-1
cdr3_aa: CSVLGQGPPEAFF

j_call: TRBJ2-3
v_call: TRBV18
cdr3_aa: CASSPPGTAGTDTQYF